The 26 T cell receptor beta chains below come from one sample, sequenced in a study of T cell changes during pregnancy in multiple sclerosis. The data were produced by immunoSEQ multiplex PCR, yet TCRdb's version contains in-frame clones alone and is incomplete. The profile shows approximately 100,000 clones, around 91% of them singletons. Specimen: peripheral blood, collected after pregnancy. The receptors were gathered from a female donor with multiple sclerosis, enrolled in a pregnancy study.

This chain joins TRBV4-1 and TRBJ2-7, with D possibly TRBD2 on 6 matching bases. The CDR3 runs to 15 residues. The germline V gene encodes CDR1 MGHRA and CDR2 YSYEKL. Trimming shortened V by 4 bases and J by 3 bases, and 16 bases separated the two germline ends. The CDR3 is CASSLTDRTIYEQYF. Written as DNA, the CDR3 is TGCGCCAGCAGCCTAACCGATCGGACTATCTACGAGCAGTACTTC.

The chain joins TRBV4-3 to TRBJ1-6; D remains unclear. The CDR3 has 13 amino acids. Germline values: CDR1 LGHNA, CDR2 YSLEER. V was cut by 5 bases and J by 3 bases, with 5 bases left in between. As DNA, the CDR3 is TGCGCCAGCAGCGTAAACTATAATTCACCCCTCCACTTT. Its translation is CASSVNYNSPLHF.

This rearrangement joins TRBV18 to TRBJ2-7; D gene unclear. CDR1 and CDR2 from the germline V gene are KGHSH and LQKENI. V dropped 5 bases and J dropped 0 bases, with 14 bases sitting between them. This CDR3 comprises 15 residues. The CDR3 nucleotides are TGTGCCAGCTCAGCGACTGGAACGAGCTCCTACGAGCAGTACTTC. It yields the protein CASSATGTSSYEQYF.

This clone turned up a few times. Other DNA variants within this sample encode the same CDR3. This chain uses TRBV19 with TRBJ1-2; 10 bases are a match to TRBD1. The germline V gene has CDR1 LNHDA and CDR2 SQIVND (reference sequence). There are 13 residues in the CDR3. With V trimmed by 4 bases and J by 6 bases, 2 bases remained unmatched. The CDR3 nucleotides read TGTGCCAGTAGTAGGGGACAGGGGAATGGCTACACCTTC. Translation gives CASSRGQGNGYTF.

The chain recombines TRBV12-5 with TRBJ2-3; 7 positions agree with TRBD2. Germline V lookup: CDR1 LGHNT, CDR2 FRNRAP. The CDR3 loop spans 15 amino acids. The V gene end was trimmed by 7 bases and the J gene end by 9 bases; junction bases not matched to a gene: 16. In DNA, the CDR3 is TGTGCTAGTGCCTTGGGAAGCGGGACCCCAGGCACGCAGTATTTT. Its translation is CASALGSGTPGTQYF.

The chain is built from TRBV19 and TRBJ2-1; TRBD1 matches 8 bases. This CDR3 spans 15 amino acids. Trimming at V came to 5 bases and at J to 0 bases, leaving 3 bases not matched to a gene. Per the germline V gene, CDR1 is LNHDA and CDR2 is SQIVND (reference sequence). For the CDR3, the DNA is TGTGCCAGTAGTGGACAGGGAACCTCCTACAATGAGCAGTTCTTC. Its protein product is CASSGQGTSYNEQFF.

The DNA for the CDR3 is TGTGCCAGCAGCTTATCCAGACTAGCGGGCTACGAGCAGTACTTC. This codes for CASSLSRLAGYEQYF. The chain combines TRBV7-9 with TRBJ2-7, with 10 bases aligning to TRBD2. This CDR3 spans 15 amino acids. Germline CDR1 and CDR2: SEHNR and FQNEAQ (reference sequence). The V segment lost 2 bases and the J segment 3 bases; nucleotides outside the gene matches: 4.

The chain uses TRBV6-1 and TRBJ2-7, with 9 nucleotides matching TRBD1. Germline lookup yields CDR1 MNHNS and CDR2 SASEGT. The CDR3 length is 15 residues. The V gene end was trimmed by 2 bases and the J gene end by 5 bases; junction bases not matched to a gene: 7. Written as DNA, the CDR3 is TGTGCCAGCAGTGAACGGACAGGGGACTACGACGAGCAGTACTTC. This codes for CASSERTGDYDEQYF.

This chain joins TRBV6-5 and TRBJ1-1; possibly TRBD1 for D (5 bases). Germline loops: CDR1 MNHEY, CDR2 SVGAGI. Trimming left V 0 bases short and J 5 bases short, with 13 bases between. CDR3 length: 15 residues. CDR3 sequence reads: CASSYSQGSRTEAFF. In nucleotides, the CDR3 is TGTGCCAGCAGTTACTCTCAGGGAAGTCGGACTGAAGCTTTCTTT.

The chain carries TRBV30 and TRBJ2-3; D might be TRBD1 (6 bases). Trimming removed 5 bases at V and 5 bases at J, with 8 bases between. In germline, CDR1 is GTSNPN, CDR2 SVGIG (reference sequence). The CDR3 covers 11 residues. CDR3 coding DNA: TGTGCCTGGGAGGGACAAGATACGCAGTATTTT. Protein product: CAWEGQDTQYF.

In this sample, this clone turned up a few times. This rearrangement joins TRBV10-2 to TRBJ1-2; 7 nucleotides align to TRBD1. CDR3 length: 14 amino acids. Germline V lookup: CDR1 WSHSY, CDR2 SAAADI. V lost 5 bases, J lost 8 bases, and 11 bases stayed unmatched. This CDR3 reads CASSSPPGQRGYTF. The CDR3 coding sequence is TGCGCCAGCAGTAGCCCGCCGGGACAGCGAGGCTACACCTTC.

V gene TRBV7-9 combines with J gene TRBJ2-5, with unresolved D. The CDR3 runs to 12 residues. Germline-derived CDR1 and CDR2 are SEHNR and FQNEAQ (reference sequence). Trimming removed 4 bases at V and 1 base at J, with 4 bases between. DNA for the CDR3: TGTGCCAGCAGCTCAGGCCAAGAGACCCAGTACTTC. Amino acids: CASSSGQETQYF.

J is TRBJ1-2 and V is TRBV5-4, with D tentatively TRBD1 (6 bases). This CDR3 spans 15 amino acids. The germline V gene encodes CDR1 SGHNT and CDR2 YYREEE (reference sequence). With 0 bases removed from V and 7 bases from J, the gap between germline ends came to 16 bases. The DNA for the CDR3 is TGTGCCAGCAGCTTGGCCGCAGGGGACGTTCCTGGCTACACCTTC. Translating gives CASSLAAGDVPGYTF.

This chain links TRBV6-6 with TRBJ2-3; maybe TRBD1 (6 bases). V was cut by 7 bases and J by 1 base, with 12 bases left in between. CDR3 length equals 14 residues. Germline values: CDR1 MNHNY, CDR2 SVGAGI (reference sequence). The CDR3 DNA reads TGTGCCAGCACTGAAAGGACAGGCACAGATACGCAGTATTTT. Amino acids: CASTERTGTDTQYF.

The chain employs TRBV9 and TRBJ2-3, with 10 bases lining up with TRBD2. CDR1 SGDLS and CDR2 YYNGEE come from the germline V gene. Unmatched junction bases numbered 5, after V lost 0 bases and J lost 1 base. The CDR3 extends over 17 amino acids. CDR3 in amino acids: CASSVAASGSGTDTQYF. The CDR3 nucleotides read TGTGCCAGCAGCGTAGCGGCTAGCGGGAGTGGCACAGATACGCAGTATTTT.

In this sample, this clone turned up once. The chain couples TRBV6-1 to TRBJ1-2; 9 nucleotides agree with TRBD1. CDR1 and CDR2 from the germline V gene are MNHNS and SASEGT. This CDR3 region has 14 residues. V shed 3 bases, J shed 4 bases, and the junction held 3 bases outside the gene matches. This chain's CDR3 is CASSDNRGLYGYTF. CDR3 in DNA: TGTGCCAGCAGTGATAACAGGGGGCTCTATGGCTACACCTTC.

This clone was observed once. The chain couples TRBV18 to TRBJ1-2; tentatively, D is TRBD1 (6 bases). Germline CDR1 and CDR2: KGHSH and LQKENI. V was trimmed by 2 bases and J by 2 bases, leaving 18 bases between them. The CDR3 has 17 residues. CDR3 nucleotide sequence: TGTGCCAGCTCACCAAAAGGGGCCGACCAGGGGAACTATGGCTACACCTTC. Translated: CASSPKGADQGNYGYTF.

The chain couples TRBV5-1 to TRBJ1-4, with a weak D call TRBD1 (5 bases). V gave up 1 base and J gave up 5 bases, with 9 bases separating them. The CDR3 runs to 14 residues. The germline V gene encodes CDR1 SGHRS and CDR2 YFSETQ. This CDR3 is CASSLRTKNEKLFF. As DNA, the CDR3 is TGCGCCAGCAGCTTGAGGACAAAGAATGAAAAACTGTTTTTT.

The CDR3 here is CASSLEQGNTEAFF. CDR3 in DNA: TGTGCCAGCAGCTTGGAACAGGGGAACACTGAAGCTTTCTTT. The chain recombines TRBV5-5 with TRBJ1-1; D is possibly TRBD1 (6 bases). The CDR3 loop spans 14 amino acids. The germline V gene has CDR1 SGHKS and CDR2 YYEKEE (reference sequence). V shed 0 bases and J shed 1 base, with 7 bases lying between them.

This clone was detected only once. The chain employs TRBV5-4 and TRBJ2-4; 8 bases are a match to TRBD1. The germline V gene encodes CDR1 SGHNT and CDR2 YYREEE (reference sequence). The CDR3 extends over 17 amino acids. J gave up 3 bases and V 0 bases, and 8 bases lay outside the gene matches. The DNA for the CDR3 is TGTGCCAGCAGCTTGGCGGAGCAGGGGGCTGTCAAAAACATTCAGTACTTC. Encoded protein: CASSLAEQGAVKNIQYF.

The DNA of the CDR3 is TGTGCCAGCATATCAACAGAGAATTCACCCCTCCACTTT. Residues: CASISTENSPLHF. The rearrangement uses TRBV2 and TRBJ1-6; no definite D call. Trimming stripped 7 bases from V and 7 bases from J, with 11 bases between. This CDR3 contains 13 residues. CDR1 SNHLY and CDR2 FYNNEI come from the germline V gene.

This sequence joins TRBV9 and TRBJ2-7, with TRBD1 as a possible D gene (7 bases). The CDR3 has 14 amino acids. V lost 2 bases to trimming and J lost 4 bases, with 13 bases between them. The germline gives CDR1 SGDLS, CDR2 YYNGEE. The CDR3 is CASSVGQRAYEQYF. In DNA form, the CDR3 reads TGTGCCAGCAGCGTGGGACAGCGGGCGTACGAGCAGTACTTC.

The V call is TRBV10-3, the J call TRBJ1-2; 7 bases fit TRBD1. Germline V gene data show CDR1 as ENHRY and CDR2 as SYGVKD. The junction had 9 bases not matched to a gene; V was cut back by 3 bases and J by 8 bases. This CDR3 has 14 residues. CDR3 in amino acids: CAISDDRVRGGYTF. The CDR3, as DNA: TGTGCCATCAGTGACGACAGGGTTCGGGGCGGCTACACCTTC.

The chain uses TRBV5-1 and TRBJ1-2; 8 bases are shared with TRBD1. The CDR3 totals 13 residues. The germline gives CDR1 SGHRS, CDR2 YFSETQ. J was trimmed by 13 bases and V by 0 bases; bases with no gene match: 8. The CDR3 sequence is CASSLGTQGAGTF. The CDR3 DNA is TGCGCCAGCAGCTTGGGGACCCAGGGGGCAGGCACCTTC. Drawing the rest from reference TRBV5-1 and TRBJ1-2, the complete variable domain is KAGVTQTPRYLIKTRGQQVTLSCSPISGHRSVSWYQQTPGQGLQFLFEYFSETQRNKGNFPGRFSGRQFSNSRSEMNVSTLELGDSALYLCASSLGTQGAGTFGSGTRLTVV.

The chain couples TRBV7-2 to TRBJ2-3; D is perhaps TRBD2 (6 bases). The CDR3 has 14 residues. Germline V CDR1 and CDR2: SGHTA, FQGNSA. Trimming cost V 3 bases and J 5 bases, with 12 bases left between them. CDR3 region: CASSFRSGVDTQYF. In DNA form, the CDR3 reads TGTGCCAGCAGCTTTAGGTCGGGGGTAGATACGCAGTATTTT. The whole variable domain, remainder taken from reference TRBV7-2 and TRBJ2-3, is GAGVSQSPSNKVTEKGKDVELRCDPISGHTALYWYRQSLGQGLEFLIYFQGNSAPDKSGLPSDRFSAERTGGSVSTLTIQRTQQEDSAVYLCASSFRSGVDTQYFGPGTRLTVL.

The chain couples TRBV18 to TRBJ1-5; 8 nucleotides match TRBD1. Germline assignment: CDR1 KGHSH and CDR2 LQKENI. This CDR3 spans 14 amino acids. V lost 2 bases and J lost 7; bases outside the gene matches: 4. The CDR3 bases are TGTGCCAGCTCACCAGACAGGGGCGGGCAGCCCCAGCATTTT. Translated: CASSPDRGGQPQHF.